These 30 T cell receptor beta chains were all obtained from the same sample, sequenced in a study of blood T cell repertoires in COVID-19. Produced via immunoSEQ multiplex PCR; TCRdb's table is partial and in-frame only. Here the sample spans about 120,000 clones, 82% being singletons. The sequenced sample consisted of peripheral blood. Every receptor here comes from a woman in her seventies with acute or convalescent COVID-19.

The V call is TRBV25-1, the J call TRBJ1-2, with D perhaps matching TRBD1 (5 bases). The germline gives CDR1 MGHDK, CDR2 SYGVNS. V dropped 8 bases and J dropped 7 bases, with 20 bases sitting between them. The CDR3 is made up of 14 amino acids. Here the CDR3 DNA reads TGTGCCAGCTCCTCCGGGGGTCAGAGGGGTGGCTACACCTTC. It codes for CASSSGGQRGGYTF.

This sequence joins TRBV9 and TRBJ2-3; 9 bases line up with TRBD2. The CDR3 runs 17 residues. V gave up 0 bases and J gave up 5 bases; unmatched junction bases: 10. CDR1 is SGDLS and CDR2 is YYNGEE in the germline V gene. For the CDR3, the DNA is TGTGCCAGCAGCGTAGTAGGGGCGGGGGGGCCCGGAGATACGCAGTATTTT. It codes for CASSVVGAGGPGDTQYF.

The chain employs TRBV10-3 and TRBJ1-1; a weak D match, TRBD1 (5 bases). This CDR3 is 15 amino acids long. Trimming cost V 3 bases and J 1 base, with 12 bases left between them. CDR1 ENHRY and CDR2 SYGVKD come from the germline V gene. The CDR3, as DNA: TGTGCCATCAGTGACTGGGGCAAAGGGAACACTGAAGCTTTCTTT. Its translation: CAISDWGKGNTEAFF.

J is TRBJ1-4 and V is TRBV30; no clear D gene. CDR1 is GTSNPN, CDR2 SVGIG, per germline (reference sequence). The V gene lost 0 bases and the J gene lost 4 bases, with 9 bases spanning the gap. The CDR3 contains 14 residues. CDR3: CAWSVSQSNEKLFF. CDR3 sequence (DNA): TGTGCCTGGAGTGTTTCACAGAGTAATGAAAAACTGTTTTTT.

CDR3 in DNA: TGTGCCAGCAGTTACGGGCAGATCTATGGCTACACCTTC. It codes for CASSYGQIYGYTF. This chain joins TRBV6-5 and TRBJ1-2; D gene unclear. Germline V lookup: CDR1 MNHEY, CDR2 SVGAGI. V lost 2 bases and J 4 bases, leaving 8 bases between the germline ends. The CDR3 loop spans 13 amino acids.

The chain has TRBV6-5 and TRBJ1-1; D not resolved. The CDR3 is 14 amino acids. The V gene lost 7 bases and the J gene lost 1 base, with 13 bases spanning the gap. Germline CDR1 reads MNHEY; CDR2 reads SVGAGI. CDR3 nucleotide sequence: TGTGCCAGCAACCTCGGGGTGACGAACACTGAAGCTTTCTTT. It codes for CASNLGVTNTEAFF.

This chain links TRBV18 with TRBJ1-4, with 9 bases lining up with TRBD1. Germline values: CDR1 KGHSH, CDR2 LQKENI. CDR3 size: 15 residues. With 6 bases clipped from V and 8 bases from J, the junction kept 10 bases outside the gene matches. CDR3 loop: CASSPGTGRGEKLFF. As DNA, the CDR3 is TGTGCCAGCTCGCCAGGGACAGGGCGAGGAGAAAAACTGTTTTTT. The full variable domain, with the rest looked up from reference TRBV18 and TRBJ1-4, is NAGVMQNPRHLVRRRGQEARLRCSPMKGHSHVYWYRQLPEEGLKFMVYLQKENIIDESGMPKERFSAEFPKEGPSILRIQQVVRGDSAAYFCASSPGTGRGEKLFFGSGTQLSVL.

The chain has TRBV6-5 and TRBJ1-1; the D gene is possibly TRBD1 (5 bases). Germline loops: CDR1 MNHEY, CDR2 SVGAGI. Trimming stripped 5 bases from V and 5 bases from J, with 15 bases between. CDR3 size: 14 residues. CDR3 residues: CASSNAGRGTEAFF. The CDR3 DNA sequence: TGTGCCAGCAGTAACGCAGGGAGGGGAACTGAAGCTTTCTTT.

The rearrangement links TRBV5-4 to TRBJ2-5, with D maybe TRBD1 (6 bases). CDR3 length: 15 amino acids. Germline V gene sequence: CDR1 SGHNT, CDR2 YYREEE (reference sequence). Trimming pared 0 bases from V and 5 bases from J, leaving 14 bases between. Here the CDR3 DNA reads TGTGCCAGCAGCTTGGAGGACAGAGCTTCGGAGACCCAGTACTTC. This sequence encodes CASSLEDRASETQYF.

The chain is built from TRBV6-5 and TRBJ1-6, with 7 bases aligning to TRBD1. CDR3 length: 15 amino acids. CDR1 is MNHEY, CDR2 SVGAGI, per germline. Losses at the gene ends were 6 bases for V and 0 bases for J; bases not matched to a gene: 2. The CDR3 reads CASRQGSSYNSPLHF. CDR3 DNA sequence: TGTGCCAGCAGACAGGGGAGCTCCTATAATTCACCCCTCCACTTT.

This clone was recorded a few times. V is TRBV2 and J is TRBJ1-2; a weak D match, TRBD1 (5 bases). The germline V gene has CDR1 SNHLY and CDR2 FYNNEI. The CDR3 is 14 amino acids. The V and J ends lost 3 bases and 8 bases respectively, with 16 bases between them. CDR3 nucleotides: TGTGCCAGCAGTGATAATGGGAGGGGTCGCGGCTACACCTTC. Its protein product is CASSDNGRGRGYTF.

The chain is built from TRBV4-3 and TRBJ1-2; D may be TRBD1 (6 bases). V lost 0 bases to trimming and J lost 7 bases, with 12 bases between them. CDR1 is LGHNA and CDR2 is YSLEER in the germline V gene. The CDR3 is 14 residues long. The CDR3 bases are TGCGCCAGCAGCCAAGAAGGGGGATCGTTTGGCTACACCTTC. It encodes CASSQEGGSFGYTF.

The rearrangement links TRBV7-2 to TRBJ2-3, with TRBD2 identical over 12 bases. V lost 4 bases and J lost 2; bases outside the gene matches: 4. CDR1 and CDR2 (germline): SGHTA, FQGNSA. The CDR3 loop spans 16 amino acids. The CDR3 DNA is TGTGCCAGCAGCTACGGACTAGCGGGGTACACAGATACGCAGTATTTT. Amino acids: CASSYGLAGYTDTQYF.

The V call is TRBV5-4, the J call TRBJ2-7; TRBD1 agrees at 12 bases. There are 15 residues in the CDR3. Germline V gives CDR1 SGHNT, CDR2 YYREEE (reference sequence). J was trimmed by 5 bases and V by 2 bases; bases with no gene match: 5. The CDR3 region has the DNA TGTGCCAGCAGCTTACCGGGACAGGGGGCAAACGAGCAGTACTTC. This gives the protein CASSLPGQGANEQYF.

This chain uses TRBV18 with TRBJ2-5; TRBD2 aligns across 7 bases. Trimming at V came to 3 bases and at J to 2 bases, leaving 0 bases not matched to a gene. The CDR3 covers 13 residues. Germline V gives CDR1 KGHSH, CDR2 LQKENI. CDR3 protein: CASSPGLQETQYF. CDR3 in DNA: TGTGCCAGCTCACCGGGACTACAAGAGACCCAGTACTTC. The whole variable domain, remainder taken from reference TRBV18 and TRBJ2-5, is NAGVMQNPRHLVRRRGQEARLRCSPMKGHSHVYWYRQLPEEGLKFMVYLQKENIIDESGMPKERFSAEFPKEGPSILRIQQVVRGDSAAYFCASSPGLQETQYFGPGTRLLVL.

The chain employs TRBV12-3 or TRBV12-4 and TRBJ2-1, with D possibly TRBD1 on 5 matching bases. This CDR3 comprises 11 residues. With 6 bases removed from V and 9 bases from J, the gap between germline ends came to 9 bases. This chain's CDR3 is CASSLGVEQFF. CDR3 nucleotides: TGTGCCAGCAGCCTAGGGGTTGAGCAGTTCTTC.

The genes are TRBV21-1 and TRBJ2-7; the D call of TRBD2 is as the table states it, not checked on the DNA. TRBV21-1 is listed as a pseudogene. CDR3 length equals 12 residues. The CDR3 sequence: CAMVRYSHEQYV. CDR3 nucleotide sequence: TGTGCCATGGTGAGGTATAGCCACGAGCAGTACGTC.

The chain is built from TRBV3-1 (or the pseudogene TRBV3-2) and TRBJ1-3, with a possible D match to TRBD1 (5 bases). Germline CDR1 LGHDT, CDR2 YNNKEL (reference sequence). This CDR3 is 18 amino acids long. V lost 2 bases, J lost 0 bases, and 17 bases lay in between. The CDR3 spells CASSQIPGLKSSGNTIYF. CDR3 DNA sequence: TGTGCCAGCAGCCAAATTCCGGGACTTAAGTCCTCTGGAAACACCATATATTTT.

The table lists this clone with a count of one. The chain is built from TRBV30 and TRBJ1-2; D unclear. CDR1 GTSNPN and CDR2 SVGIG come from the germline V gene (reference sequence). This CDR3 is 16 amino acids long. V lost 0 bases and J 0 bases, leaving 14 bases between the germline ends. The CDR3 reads CAWSVLRNLANYGYTF. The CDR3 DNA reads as TGTGCCTGGAGTGTACTAAGAAATTTGGCTAACTATGGCTACACCTTC.

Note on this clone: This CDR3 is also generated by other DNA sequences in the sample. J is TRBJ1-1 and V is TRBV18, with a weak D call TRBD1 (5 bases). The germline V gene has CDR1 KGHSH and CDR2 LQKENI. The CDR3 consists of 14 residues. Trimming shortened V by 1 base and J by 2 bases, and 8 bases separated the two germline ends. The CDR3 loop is CASSPQGTNTEAFF. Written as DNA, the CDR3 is TGTGCCAGCTCACCACAGGGGACTAACACTGAAGCTTTCTTT.

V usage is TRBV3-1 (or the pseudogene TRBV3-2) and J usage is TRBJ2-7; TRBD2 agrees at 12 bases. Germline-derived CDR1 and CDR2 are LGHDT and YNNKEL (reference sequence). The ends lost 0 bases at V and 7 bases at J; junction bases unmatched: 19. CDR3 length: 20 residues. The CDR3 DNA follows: TGTGCCAGCAGCCAAGATCTAGCGGGGGGGCCTGTACGACCACCAGAGGAGCAGTACGTC. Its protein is CASSQDLAGGPVRPPEEQYV.

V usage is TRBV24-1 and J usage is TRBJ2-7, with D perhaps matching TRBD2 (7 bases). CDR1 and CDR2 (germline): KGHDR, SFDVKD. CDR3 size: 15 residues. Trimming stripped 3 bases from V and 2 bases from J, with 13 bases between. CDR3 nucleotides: TGTGCCACCAGTGATATGGGGGGGCTCCCCTACGAGCAGTACTTC. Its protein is CATSDMGGLPYEQYF.

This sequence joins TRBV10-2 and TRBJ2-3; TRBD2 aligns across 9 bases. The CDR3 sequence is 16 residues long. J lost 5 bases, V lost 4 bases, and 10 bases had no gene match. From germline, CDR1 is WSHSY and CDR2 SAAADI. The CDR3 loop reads CASSATSGLGEDTQYF. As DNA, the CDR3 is TGCGCCAGCAGTGCCACTAGCGGGCTGGGGGAAGATACGCAGTATTTT.

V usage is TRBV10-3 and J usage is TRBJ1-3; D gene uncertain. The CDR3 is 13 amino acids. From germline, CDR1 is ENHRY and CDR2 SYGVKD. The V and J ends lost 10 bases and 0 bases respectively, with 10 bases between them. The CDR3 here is CATLKNSGNTIYF. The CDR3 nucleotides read TGTGCCACCTTAAAAAACTCTGGAAACACCATATATTTT.

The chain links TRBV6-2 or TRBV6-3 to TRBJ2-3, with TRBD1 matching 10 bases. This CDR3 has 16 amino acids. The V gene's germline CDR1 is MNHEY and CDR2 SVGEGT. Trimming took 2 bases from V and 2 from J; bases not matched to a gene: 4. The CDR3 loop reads CASSYGGQGNTDTQYF. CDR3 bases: TGTGCCAGCAGTTACGGGGGACAGGGGAACACAGATACGCAGTATTTT.

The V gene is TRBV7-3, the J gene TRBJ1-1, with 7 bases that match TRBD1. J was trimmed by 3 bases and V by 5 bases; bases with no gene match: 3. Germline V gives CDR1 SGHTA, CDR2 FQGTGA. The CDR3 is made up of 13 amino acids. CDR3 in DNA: TGTGCCAGCAGCGGTGACAGGGACACTGAAGCTTTCTTT. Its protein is CASSGDRDTEAFF.

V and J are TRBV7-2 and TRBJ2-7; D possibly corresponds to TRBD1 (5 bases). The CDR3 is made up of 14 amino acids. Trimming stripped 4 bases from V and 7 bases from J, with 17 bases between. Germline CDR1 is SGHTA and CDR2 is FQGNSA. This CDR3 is CASSSAQGVGEQYF. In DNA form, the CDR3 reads TGTGCCAGCAGCTCAGCTCAAGGGGTGGGAGAGCAGTACTTC.

The DNA for the CDR3 is TGTGCCAGCCTGTACACCGGGGAGCTGTTTTTT. Protein sequence: CASLYTGELFF. The rearrangement uses TRBV6-7 and TRBJ2-2, with D unclear. TRBV6-7 is noted as an ORF with a role that remains uncertain. This CDR3 spans 11 amino acids. The V gene lost 8 bases and the J gene lost 3 bases, with 4 bases spanning the gap.

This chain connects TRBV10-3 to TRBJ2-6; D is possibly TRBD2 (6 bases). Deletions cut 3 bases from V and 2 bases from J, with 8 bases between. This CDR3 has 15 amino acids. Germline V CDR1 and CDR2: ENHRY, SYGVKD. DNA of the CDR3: TGTGCCATCAGTGATCCGGGGGCTGGGGCCAACGTCCTGACTTTC. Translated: CAISDPGAGANVLTF.

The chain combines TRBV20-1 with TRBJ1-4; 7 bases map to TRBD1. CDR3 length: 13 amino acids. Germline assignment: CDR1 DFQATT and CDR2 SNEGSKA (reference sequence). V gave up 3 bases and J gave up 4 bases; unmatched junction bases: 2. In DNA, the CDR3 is TGCAGTGCTAGTAGGGACAGTAATGAAAAACTGTTTTTT. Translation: CSASRDSNEKLFF.